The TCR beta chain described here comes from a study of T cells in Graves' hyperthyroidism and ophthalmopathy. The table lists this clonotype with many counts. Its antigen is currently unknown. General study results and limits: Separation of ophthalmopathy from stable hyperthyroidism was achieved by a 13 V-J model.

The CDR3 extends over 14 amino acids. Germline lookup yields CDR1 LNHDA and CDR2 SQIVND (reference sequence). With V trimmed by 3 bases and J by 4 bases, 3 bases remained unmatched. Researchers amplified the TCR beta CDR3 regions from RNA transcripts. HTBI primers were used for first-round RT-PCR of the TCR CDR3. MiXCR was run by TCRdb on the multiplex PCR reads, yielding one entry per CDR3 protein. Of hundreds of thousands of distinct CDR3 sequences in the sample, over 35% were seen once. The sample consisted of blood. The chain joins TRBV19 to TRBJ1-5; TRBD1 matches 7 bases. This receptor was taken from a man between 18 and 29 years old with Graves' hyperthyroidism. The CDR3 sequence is CASSMIQGNQPQHF. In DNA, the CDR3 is TGTGCCAGTAGTATGATACAGGGGAATCAGCCCCAGCATTTT.